These 18 T cell receptor beta chains came from one sample sequenced in a study of Graves' ophthalmopathy and Graves' hyperthyroidism. For repertoire sequencing, the TCR beta CDR3 regions were amplified from RNA transcripts. First-round RT-PCR relied on HTBI primers, and a second-round multiplex PCR came next. TCRdb passed the multiplex PCR reads through MiXCR, listing each CDR3 protein once. The data contain around 400,000 distinct CDR3 sequences, approximately 20% of them singletons. The sequenced sample was peripheral blood. These receptors all stem from a woman under 30 with Graves' ophthalmopathy.

This clonotype was seen repeatedly, ten times or more. The chain employs TRBV6-5 and TRBJ2-6; D is uncertain. Germline lookup yields CDR1 MNHEY and CDR2 SVGAGI. This CDR3 contains 14 residues. With 2 bases removed from V and 4 bases from J, the gap between germline ends came to 6 bases. The CDR3 region has the DNA TGTGCCAGCAGTTACGGAACCGGGGCCAACGTCCTGACTTTC. As protein: CASSYGTGANVLTF.

The sample holds many counts of this clonotype. The chain employs TRBV28 and TRBJ1-1, with TRBD1 matching 8 bases. Trimming at V came to 11 bases and at J to 0 bases, leaving 5 bases not matched to a gene. The CDR3 extends over 13 amino acids. Germline CDR1 MDHEN, CDR2 SYDVKM. Here the CDR3 DNA reads TGTGCCCTTCGGGGACAGGTGAACACTGAAGCTTTCTTT. It yields the protein CALRGQVNTEAFF.

The V call is TRBV6-5, the J call TRBJ1-2, with no clear D. The CDR3 runs to 16 residues. The germline V gene has CDR1 MNHEY and CDR2 SVGAGI. V lost 0 bases, J lost 1 base, and 12 bases lay in between. For the CDR3, the DNA is TGTGCCAGCAGTTACTCCGCACCAGTCCTTAACTATGGCTACACCTTC. The encoded protein is CASSYSAPVLNYGYTF.

The chain combines TRBV15 with TRBJ1-2; 9 positions agree with TRBD1. The CDR3 contains 14 residues. J was trimmed by 4 bases and V by 6 bases; bases with no gene match: 6. The germline CDR1 and CDR2 sequences are LNHNV and YYDKDF (reference sequence). In DNA, the CDR3 is TGTGCCACCAGTTGGACAGGGGAACCCTATGGCTACACCTTC. Translating it yields CATSWTGEPYGYTF.

This clonotype was found many times. The CDR3 coding sequence is TGCGCCAGCAGCTTGTTGCTAGCGGGGGGAATAGAGACCCAGTACTTC. Its translation is CASSLLLAGGIETQYF. This chain joins TRBV5-1 and TRBJ2-5; 11 bases are shared with TRBD2. Germline-derived CDR1 and CDR2 are SGHRS and YFSETQ. V was clipped by 1 base and J by 4 bases; unmatched bases: 6. The CDR3 is made up of 16 amino acids.

In its sample, this clonotype was seen many times. V usage is TRBV19 and J usage is TRBJ1-3; no definite D call. This CDR3 is 14 amino acids long. Trimming left V 5 bases short and J 0 bases short, with 8 bases between. Germline CDR1 and CDR2: LNHDA and SQIVND (reference sequence). The CDR3 sequence: CASSGLFSGNTIYF. The CDR3 nucleotides read TGTGCCAGTAGTGGACTGTTCTCTGGAAACACCATATATTTT.

The sample holds many counts of this clonotype. The chain joins TRBV4-3 to TRBJ2-7; TRBD2 is a possible D gene (5 bases). V dropped 1 base and J dropped 5 bases, with 12 bases sitting between them. The CDR3 sequence is 14 residues long. CDR1 is LGHNA, CDR2 YSLEER, per germline. CDR3 bases: TGCGCCAGCAGCCAAGCCCCTGGGAGCCACGAGCAGTACTTC. Encoded protein: CASSQAPGSHEQYF.

The chain couples TRBV28 to TRBJ1-6; maybe TRBD1 (6 bases). CDR1 and CDR2 from the germline V gene are MDHEN and SYDVKM. Trimming took 6 bases from V and 7 from J, leaving 19 bases between them. The CDR3 covers 16 residues. The CDR3 reads CASRSSGEANNSPLHF. The CDR3 DNA is TGTGCCAGCAGGTCCTCAGGGGAAGCTAACAATTCACCCCTCCACTTT. Filled out from reference TRBV28 and TRBJ1-6, the complete variable domain reads DVKVTQSSRYLVKRTGEKVFLECVQDMDHENMFWYRQDPGLGLRLIYFSYDVKMKEKGDIPEGYSVSREKKERFSLILESASTNQTSMYLCASRSSGEANNSPLHFGNGTRLTVT.

This clonotype was detected many times. The chain is built from TRBV28 and TRBJ2-7; the D gene is possibly TRBD2 (7 bases). Germline-derived CDR1 and CDR2 are MDHEN and SYDVKM. The V end was cut by 1 base, the J end by 1 base, with 17 bases between. The CDR3 is 17 residues long. The CDR3 DNA sequence: TGTGCCAGCAGTTTATTAAGGGGGGGGGACTATTCCTACGAGCAGTACTTC. It encodes CASSLLRGGDYSYEQYF.

V gene TRBV6-1 combines with J gene TRBJ2-7, with 9 positions matching TRBD2. The CDR3 has 16 residues. V lost 6 bases and J lost 4; bases outside the gene matches: 13. Germline V gene sequence: CDR1 MNHNS, CDR2 SASEGT. CDR3 residues: CASRMTRLAATYEQYF. In nucleotides, the CDR3 is TGTGCCAGCAGAATGACTAGACTAGCGGCTACGTACGAGCAGTACTTC.

This clonotype was recorded many times. The chain joins TRBV20-1 to TRBJ2-7; TRBD1 matches at 8 bases. Looked up from germline, CDR1 is DFQATT and CDR2 is SNEGSKA (reference sequence). The CDR3 sequence is 14 residues long. With 3 bases clipped from V and 7 bases from J, the junction kept 11 bases outside the gene matches. The CDR3 reads CSASSGTGRLEQYF. The CDR3, as DNA: TGCAGTGCTAGCTCCGGGACAGGACGCTTGGAGCAGTACTTC.

Many counts were recorded for this clonotype. The CDR3 region has the DNA TGTGCCAGCACCTTAGCCTCCTATAATTCACCCCTCCACTTT. Its translation: CASTLASYNSPLHF. The rearrangement joins TRBV28 to TRBJ1-6; D not resolved. This CDR3 region has 14 residues. The ends were cut back, 7 bases at V and 0 bases at J, with 7 bases in the middle. Germline CDR1 and CDR2: MDHEN and SYDVKM.

This clonotype was observed many times. The J gene is TRBJ2-2, the V gene TRBV5-1; TRBD1 matches at 9 bases. This CDR3 contains 17 residues. After removal of 8 bases from V and 5 bases from J, the junction contained 16 bases not matched to a gene. Germline V gene sequence: CDR1 SGHRS, CDR2 YFSETQ. CDR3: CASLPFPNDRGTGELFF. The CDR3 coding sequence is TGCGCCAGTCTTCCTTTCCCCAACGACAGGGGGACCGGGGAGCTGTTTTTT.

This chain links TRBV7-3 with TRBJ2-5; D unresolved. V was trimmed by 7 bases and J by 5 bases, leaving 8 bases between them. The CDR3 is made up of 11 amino acids. Germline V gives CDR1 SGHTA, CDR2 FQGTGA. CDR3 protein: CASKEWETQYF. In DNA, the CDR3 is TGTGCCAGCAAAGAGTGGGAGACCCAGTACTTC.

This clonotype was counted many times. The chain uses TRBV7-9 and TRBJ1-1; 8 bases are a match to TRBD1. This CDR3 has 14 residues. Germline loops: CDR1 SEHNR, CDR2 FQNEAQ (reference sequence). V dropped 5 bases and J dropped 1; count of bases not matched to a gene: 3. CDR3 amino acids: CASSRTGSNTEAFF. CDR3 nucleotide sequence: TGTGCCAGCAGCCGGACAGGGTCGAACACTGAAGCTTTCTTT.

There are many counts of this clonotype. The chain combines TRBV11-2 with TRBJ2-5; 13 bases map to TRBD2. Germline V gene lookup returns CDR1 SGHAT and CDR2 FQNNGV. CDR3 size: 18 residues. Germline trimming cut 6 bases from V and 9 bases from J; bases unmatched to any gene: 19. CDR3 in amino acids: CASRLDEATSGGAWSQYF. The CDR3 DNA is TGTGCCAGCAGACTCGACGAAGCAACTAGCGGGGGGGCCTGGTCCCAGTACTTC.

This clonotype showed up many times. The chain carries TRBV18 and TRBJ1-1, with 10 bases that match TRBD1. The CDR3 contains 16 residues. CDR1 is KGHSH and CDR2 is LQKENI in the germline V gene. V gave up 4 bases and J gave up 5 bases; unmatched junction bases: 10. The CDR3 protein is CASSRDPGQGVTEAFF. The CDR3 bases are TGTGCCAGCTCACGAGACCCTGGACAGGGGGTGACTGAAGCTTTCTTT. Drawing the rest from reference TRBV18 and TRBJ1-1, the complete variable domain is NAGVMQNPRHLVRRRGQEARLRCSPMKGHSHVYWYRQLPEEGLKFMVYLQKENIIDESGMPKERFSAEFPKEGPSILRIQQVVRGDSAAYFCASSRDPGQGVTEAFFGQGTRLTVV.

This clonotype was observed at least ten times. The chain is built from TRBV25-1 and TRBJ1-1; tentatively, D is TRBD1 (6 bases). In germline, CDR1 is MGHDK, CDR2 SYGVNS. This CDR3 contains 13 residues. The V gene lost 7 bases and the J gene lost 2 bases, with 11 bases spanning the gap. This chain's CDR3 is CASIGGANTEAFF. DNA for the CDR3: TGTGCCAGCATTGGGGGGGCAAACACTGAAGCTTTCTTT.